The 31 T cell receptor beta chains below were found in one sample sequenced in a study of blood T cell repertoires in COVID-19. Sequencing was performed with immunoSEQ multiplex PCR; in TCRdb, only in-frame clones are kept and a portion is missing. Of 150,000 to 200,000 clones listed, 70% to 90% are singletons. The sequenced sample was peripheral blood. Receptor source: a man aged 55 to 69 with acute or convalescent COVID-19.

The chain joins TRBV12-3 or TRBV12-4 to TRBJ1-3; D gene uncertain. The CDR3 has 13 residues. V was shortened by 3 bases and J by 2 bases, with 5 bases between the two germline ends. The DNA of the CDR3 is TGTGCCAGCAGTTTGGCGGCTGGAAACACCATATATTTT. Protein product: CASSLAAGNTIYF.

In DNA, the CDR3 is TGTGCCAGCAGTTACTACACAGGGTTCGAGCAGTACTTC. Amino acid sequence: CASSYYTGFEQYF. This sequence joins TRBV6-5 and TRBJ2-7, with TRBD1 as a possible D gene (6 bases). The CDR3 has 13 residues. The ends were cut back, 1 base at V and 6 bases at J, with 10 bases in the middle. The germline V gene has CDR1 MNHEY and CDR2 SVGAGI.

This sequence joins TRBV19 and TRBJ1-1; D call uncertain. Trimming pared 9 bases from V and 5 bases from J, leaving 16 bases between. There are 13 residues in the CDR3. Germline CDR1 reads LNHDA; CDR2 reads SQIVND (reference sequence). The CDR3 is CASKNLGGTEAFF. The CDR3 bases are TGTGCCAGCAAGAATTTGGGAGGGACTGAAGCTTTCTTT. The complete variable domain, with remaining parts taken from reference TRBV19 and TRBJ1-1, reads DGGITQSPKYLFRKEGQNVTLSCEQNLNHDAMYWYRQDPGQGLRLIYYSQIVNDFQKGDIAEGYSVSREKKESFPLTVTSAQKNPTAFYLCASKNLGGTEAFFGQGTRLTVV.

The chain has TRBV9 and TRBJ2-2; D perhaps matches TRBD1 (6 bases). CDR1 SGDLS and CDR2 YYNGEE come from the germline V gene. This CDR3 is built from 16 residues. Trimming stripped 0 bases from V and 7 bases from J, with 16 bases between. The CDR3 DNA follows: TGTGCCAGCAGCGTAGCTCATGCCAGGGGAGTCGGGGAGCTGTTTTTT. Protein: CASSVAHARGVGELFF. The full variable domain, rest sourced from reference TRBV9 and TRBJ2-2, is DSGVTQTPKHLITATGQRVTLRCSPRSGDLSVYWYQQSLDQGLQFLIQYYNGEERAKGNILERFSAQQFPDLHSELNLSSLELGDSALYFCASSVAHARGVGELFFGEGSRLTVL.

The chain recombines TRBV12-3 or TRBV12-4 with TRBJ1-2; D is uncertain. This CDR3 has 12 amino acids. Trimming removed 6 bases at V and 8 bases at J, with 13 bases between. CDR3 sequence: CASRYSTSGYTF. The CDR3 DNA is TGTGCCAGCAGATACTCGACATCCGGCTACACCTTC.

CDR3 sequence: CASSSDRAQEQYF. In nucleotides, the CDR3 is TGTGCCAGCAGTTCCGACAGGGCTCAAGAGCAGTACTTC. The rearrangement uses TRBV12-3 or TRBV12-4 and TRBJ2-7; 7 bases are a match to TRBD1. This CDR3 has 13 residues. Trimming cost V 4 bases and J 7 bases; bases outside gene matches: 7.

The chain employs TRBV5-4 and TRBJ2-2, with D perhaps TRBD1 (6 bases). This CDR3 region has 13 residues. The germline V gene has CDR1 SGHNT and CDR2 YYREEE (reference sequence). V lost 4 bases, J lost 6 bases, and 10 bases lay in between. CDR3 protein: CASSRQDPGELFF. In DNA form, the CDR3 reads TGTGCCAGCAGCCGACAGGACCCCGGGGAGCTGTTTTTT.

The chain has TRBV27 and TRBJ2-2, with D perhaps TRBD1 (5 bases). The ends were cut back, 6 bases at V and 4 bases at J, with 15 bases in the middle. The CDR3 runs 15 residues. The germline CDR1 and CDR2 sequences are MNHEY and SMNVEV (reference sequence). The CDR3 nucleotides are TGTGCCAGCAGGCCAACCACAGGACCCACCGGGGAGCTGTTTTTT. Protein: CASRPTTGPTGELFF.

The rearrangement links TRBV24-1 to TRBJ1-2, with 7 positions matching TRBD1. This CDR3 has 13 residues. Germline V gives CDR1 KGHDR, CDR2 SFDVKD. The V segment lost 5 bases and the J segment 6 bases; nucleotides outside the gene matches: 5. In nucleotides, the CDR3 is TGTGCCACCAGTGGGGGACAGTGGAATGGCTACACCTTC. This gives the protein CATSGGQWNGYTF.

Only a few counts were recorded for this clone. CDR3 sequence (DNA): TGTGCCAGCAGCGCACGGGACAGGGGGGTACTGAACACCGGGGAGCTGTTTTTT. This codes for CASSARDRGVLNTGELFF. This chain uses TRBV7-8 with TRBJ2-2; 11 bases align to TRBD1. Unmatched junction bases numbered 9, after V lost 5 bases and J lost 1 base. The CDR3 runs 18 residues. Germline-derived CDR1 and CDR2 are SGHVS and FQNEAQ. The variable domain in full, completed from reference TRBV7-8 and TRBJ2-2, reads GAGVSQSPRYKVAKRGQDVALRCDPISGHVSLFWYQQALGQGPEFLTYFQNEAQLDKSGLPSDRFFAERPEGSVSTLKIQRTQQEDSAVYLCASSARDRGVLNTGELFFGEGSRLTVL.

This rearrangement joins TRBV6-5 to TRBJ1-6; 10 bases fit TRBD1. After removal of 2 bases from V and 7 bases from J, the junction contained 5 bases not matched to a gene. The CDR3 spans 16 residues. CDR1 is MNHEY, CDR2 SVGAGI, per germline. This chain's CDR3 is CASSYLGQGMNSPLHF. As DNA, the CDR3 is TGTGCCAGCAGTTACCTGGGACAGGGGATGAATTCACCCCTCCACTTT.

This clone was seen a single time. The CDR3 DNA reads TGTGCCAGCAGCTGGGGAGGGCAGGGTGGTGGCCAGCCCCAGCATTTT. Protein product: CASSWGGQGGGQPQHF. The V gene is TRBV5-4, the J gene TRBJ1-5, with D perhaps matching TRBD1 (5 bases). Trimming removed 3 bases at V and 7 bases at J, with 20 bases between. Germline V gene sequence: CDR1 SGHNT, CDR2 YYREEE (reference sequence). The CDR3 has 16 amino acids.

This clone appeared once. This chain links TRBV19 with TRBJ1-1, with D maybe TRBD1 (5 bases). V lost 5 bases to trimming and J lost 0 bases, with 10 bases between them. Germline V gene sequence: CDR1 LNHDA, CDR2 SQIVND (reference sequence). The CDR3 totals 14 residues. The CDR3 sequence: CASSWGQVNTEAFF. The CDR3 DNA reads as TGTGCCAGTAGTTGGGGCCAGGTGAACACTGAAGCTTTCTTT.

The chain carries TRBV24-1 and TRBJ2-3; maybe TRBD2 (6 bases). CDR1 is KGHDR, CDR2 SFDVKD, per germline. The V gene lost 2 bases and the J gene lost 0 bases, with 11 bases spanning the gap. This CDR3 is 16 amino acids long. The CDR3 here is CATSDYGRGSTDTQYF. The CDR3 nucleotides are TGTGCCACCAGTGATTATGGGCGGGGAAGCACAGATACGCAGTATTTT.

The rearrangement uses TRBV4-3 and TRBJ1-1; 7 bases agree with TRBD1. The V and J ends lost 0 bases and 4 bases, in that order; junction bases with no gene match: 8. The CDR3 consists of 16 residues. Germline CDR1 is LGHNA and CDR2 is YSLEER. CDR3 loop: CASSQDSGGRGTEAFF. The CDR3 DNA sequence: TGCGCCAGCAGCCAAGATTCAGGGGGAAGGGGCACTGAAGCTTTCTTT.

The rearrangement joins TRBV7-8 to TRBJ2-2; a possible D gene is TRBD2 (5 bases). The CDR3 is 16 residues long. V lost 3 bases and J lost 1, with 12 bases in between. Per germline, CDR1 SGHVS and CDR2 FQNEAQ. CDR3 sequence reads: CASSLRTGRNTGELFF. CDR3 bases: TGTGCCAGCAGCTTGAGGACGGGAAGGAACACCGGGGAGCTGTTTTTT. The whole variable domain, remainder taken from reference TRBV7-8 and TRBJ2-2, is GAGVSQSPRYKVAKRGQDVALRCDPISGHVSLFWYQQALGQGPEFLTYFQNEAQLDKSGLPSDRFFAERPEGSVSTLKIQRTQQEDSAVYLCASSLRTGRNTGELFFGEGSRLTVL.

V gene TRBV10-3 combines with J gene TRBJ1-5, with D possibly matching TRBD1 (5 bases). Trimming cost V 2 bases and J 1 base, with 12 bases left between them. The germline V gene encodes CDR1 ENHRY and CDR2 SYGVKD. The CDR3 sequence is 16 residues long. CDR3: CAISERAGQSNQPQHF. CDR3 in DNA: TGTGCCATCAGTGAGCGGGCAGGGCAAAGCAATCAGCCCCAGCATTTT.

This clone was recorded only once. The V call is TRBV3-1 (or the pseudogene TRBV3-2), the J call TRBJ1-2, with 7 bases aligning to TRBD1. Trimming cost V 1 base and J 1 base; bases outside gene matches: 3. This CDR3 comprises 15 residues. The germline V gene encodes CDR1 LGHDT and CDR2 YNNKEL (reference sequence). Here the CDR3 DNA reads TGTGCCAGCAGCCAAGCAGGGGGAGGTAACTATGGCTACACCTTC. The encoded protein is CASSQAGGGNYGYTF.

The chain carries TRBV5-4 and TRBJ2-6, with TRBD2 matching 8 bases. The CDR3 runs 16 residues. Germline V gene lookup returns CDR1 SGHNT and CDR2 YYREEE (reference sequence). Trimming took 7 bases from V and 0 from J; bases not matched to a gene: 6. The chain's CDR3 is CASARGGNSGANVLTF. The CDR3 coding sequence is TGTGCCAGCGCGCGCGGGGGGAACTCTGGGGCCAACGTCCTGACTTTC.

J is TRBJ1-2 and V is TRBV5-6; tentative D call: TRBD1 (6 bases). V lost 0 bases and J lost 4, with 10 bases in between. The CDR3 runs to 14 residues. Germline lookup yields CDR1 SGHDT and CDR2 YYEEEE. DNA for the CDR3: TGTGCCAGCAGCTTGGCTGGACAGCCCTATGGCTACACCTTC. This translates into CASSLAGQPYGYTF.

This chain links TRBV9 with TRBJ2-7, with TRBD1 as a possible D gene (7 bases). Germline lookup yields CDR1 SGDLS and CDR2 YYNGEE. Trimming pared 7 bases from V and 2 bases from J, leaving 16 bases between. This CDR3 comprises 14 residues. The CDR3 reads CASGPGGLTYEQYF. The CDR3 nucleotides are TGTGCCAGCGGACCAGGGGGGTTGACCTACGAGCAGTACTTC.

The chain recombines TRBV5-1 with TRBJ2-1, with 9 bases matching TRBD2. V shed 0 bases and J 7 bases; nucleotides not matched to a gene: 5. Looked up from germline, CDR1 is SGHRS and CDR2 is YFSETQ. CDR3 length: 15 amino acids. Here the CDR3 reads CASSLGASGANEQFF. CDR3 bases: TGCGCCAGCAGCTTGGGGGCTAGCGGGGCTAATGAGCAGTTCTTC.

This chain joins TRBV5-4 and TRBJ1-1, with D perhaps TRBD1 (5 bases). This CDR3 has 14 residues. V was pared by 1 base and J by 5 bases, with 12 bases between. Germline lookup yields CDR1 SGHNT and CDR2 YYREEE (reference sequence). CDR3: CASSLMQGKTEAFF. The CDR3 DNA reads TGTGCCAGCAGCTTGATGCAGGGAAAGACTGAAGCTTTCTTT.

In DNA, the CDR3 is TGTGCCAGCTCACCAAGAGGGACTTATGGCTACACCTTC. This gives the protein CASSPRGTYGYTF. This chain connects TRBV18 to TRBJ1-2; D is perhaps TRBD1 (5 bases). CDR3 length: 13 residues. CDR1 is KGHSH, CDR2 LQKENI, per germline. V lost 2 bases and J lost 5, with 9 bases in between.

The genes are TRBV4-3 and TRBJ2-2; 7 nucleotides agree with TRBD1. V shed 1 base and J 0 bases; nucleotides not matched to a gene: 2. The CDR3 is made up of 16 amino acids. The V gene's germline CDR1 is LGHNA and CDR2 YSLEER. The CDR3, as DNA: TGCGCCAGCAGCCAAGGAGGGGGCGCGAACACCGGGGAGCTGTTTTTT. Amino acid sequence: CASSQGGGANTGELFF.

This chain links TRBV24-1 with TRBJ2-2; TRBD1 might be the D (6 bases). CDR3 length: 13 amino acids. The germline CDR1 and CDR2 sequences are KGHDR and SFDVKD. V lost 4 bases and J 7 bases, leaving 9 bases between the germline ends. CDR3 loop: CATSEQGIGELFF. CDR3 DNA sequence: TGTGCCACCAGTGAACAGGGCATCGGGGAGCTGTTTTTT.

The chain has TRBV6-4 and TRBJ1-1, with D possibly TRBD1 on 5 matching bases. The CDR3 is made up of 13 amino acids. The V gene's germline CDR1 is MRHNA and CDR2 SNTAGT. Trimming removed 6 bases from V and 5 bases from J, with 13 bases in between. CDR3 bases: TGTGCCAGCAGAGGACGGAGGGGAACTGAAGCTTTCTTT. Amino acids: CASRGRRGTEAFF.

The rearrangement joins TRBV11-3 to TRBJ2-3; D possibly corresponds to TRBD1 (6 bases). The CDR3 spans 15 residues. In germline, CDR1 is SGHNT, CDR2 YENEEA. V gave up 6 bases and J gave up 1 base, with 14 bases separating them. The CDR3 loop is CASRVGAIGTDTQYF. CDR3 bases: TGTGCCAGCAGGGTGGGGGCCATAGGCACAGATACGCAGTATTTT.

The chain recombines TRBV30 with TRBJ1-6; maybe TRBD1 (5 bases). The CDR3 contains 14 residues. Germline CDR1 and CDR2: GTSNPN and SVGIG (reference sequence). V lost 4 bases, J lost 7 bases, and 14 bases lay in between. CDR3 sequence (DNA): TGTGCCTGGACCACCGAGACAGCGAATTCACCCCTCCACTTT. It encodes CAWTTETANSPLHF.

The gene calls are TRBV3-1 (or the pseudogene TRBV3-2) and TRBJ2-1; D gene ambiguous. Trimming removed 4 bases at V and 7 bases at J, with 5 bases between. The CDR3 contains 11 residues. Germline-derived CDR1 and CDR2 are LGHDT and YNNKEL (reference sequence). The CDR3 loop is CASSLKNEQFF. In nucleotides, the CDR3 is TGTGCCAGCAGCCTCAAAAATGAGCAGTTCTTC.

The CDR3: CASSLPGLETQYF. The CDR3 bases are TGTGCCAGCAGTTTACCGGGGTTGGAGACCCAGTACTTC. This chain connects TRBV12-3 or TRBV12-4 to TRBJ2-5; D possibly corresponds to TRBD2 (5 bases). The CDR3 consists of 13 residues. V was pared by 2 bases and J by 5 bases, with 9 bases between.